The 22 T cell receptor beta chains given below trace back to one sample, sequenced in a study of STAT5B mutations in CD4+ large granular lymphocyte leukemia. Profiling relied on immunoSEQ multiplex PCR, and the TCRdb table lists in-frame clones only, not all of them. The sample shows around 34,000 clones, around 85% of them seen only once. The material sequenced was CD4+ T cells from blood buffy coats. Receptor source: a human donor in good health.

The chain is built from TRBV19 and TRBJ1-1; D possibly corresponds to TRBD1 (5 bases). Between the trimmed V and J ends, which lost 7 bases and 2 bases, there was a span of 17 bases. Germline assignment: CDR1 LNHDA and CDR2 SQIVND (reference sequence). The CDR3 consists of 15 residues. The CDR3: CASKGGGGLNTEAFF. DNA for the CDR3: TGTGCCAGTAAGGGAGGCGGGGGGTTAAACACTGAAGCTTTCTTT.

This chain joins TRBV25-1 and TRBJ1-1; possibly TRBD1 for D (5 bases). Trimming removed 2 bases from V and 7 bases from J, with 8 bases in between. The CDR3 totals 12 residues. CDR1 and CDR2 (germline): MGHDK, SYGVNS. As DNA, the CDR3 is TGTGCCAGCAGTGAAGCAGGGTTTGAAGCTTTCTTT. Translating gives CASSEAGFEAFF.

The rearrangement links TRBV2 to TRBJ2-5; weak D call: TRBD1 (6 bases). Germline V CDR1 and CDR2: SNHLY, FYNNEI. The CDR3 sequence is 13 residues long. With 2 bases removed from V and 3 bases from J, the gap between germline ends came to 7 bases. CDR3 in amino acids: CASSEYREETQYF. Written as DNA, the CDR3 is TGTGCCAGCAGTGAATACAGGGAAGAGACCCAGTACTTC.

V gene TRBV6-5 combines with J gene TRBJ1-1; possible D gene TRBD1, 5 bases. The CDR3 runs to 14 residues. Germline V gene lookup returns CDR1 MNHEY and CDR2 SVGAGI. Trimming removed 8 bases at V and 6 bases at J, with 19 bases between. CDR3 region: CASLHAEGTAEAFF. CDR3 nucleotides: TGTGCCAGCTTGCACGCGGAGGGGACCGCTGAAGCTTTCTTT.

CDR3 coding DNA: TGTGCCAGCAGCTTGAGTATCTTGTCAGGGAACTACGAGCAGTACTTC. Translated, it gives CASSLSILSGNYEQYF. The rearrangement joins TRBV5-5 to TRBJ2-7; TRBD1 might be the D (5 bases). The CDR3 runs to 16 residues. Looked up from germline, CDR1 is SGHKS and CDR2 is YYEKEE (reference sequence). The V end lost 1 base, the J end lost 3 bases, and 17 bases lay between the germline ends. Complete variable domain (other parts from reference TRBV5-5 and TRBJ2-7): DAGVTQSPTHLIKTRGQQVTLRCSPISGHKSVSWYQQVLGQGPQFIFQYYEKEERGRGNFPDRFSARQFPNYSSELNVNALLLGDSALYLCASSLSILSGNYEQYFGPGTRLTVT.

The chain has TRBV28 and TRBJ1-2; the match to TRBD1 covers 7 bases. Per germline, CDR1 MDHEN and CDR2 SYDVKM. The ends lost 5 bases at V and 4 bases at J; junction bases unmatched: 4. This CDR3 is built from 13 residues. CDR3 residues: CASSPRQGYGYTF. In DNA form, the CDR3 reads TGTGCCAGCAGTCCTCGACAGGGCTATGGCTACACCTTC.

This chain links TRBV9 with TRBJ2-2, with D perhaps given as TRBD1 or TRBD2 (6 bases each). V lost 4 bases and J 7 bases, leaving 17 bases between the germline ends. CDR3 length equals 15 residues. Germline-derived CDR1 and CDR2 are SGDLS and YYNGEE. The CDR3 spells CASSPLSGAFGELFF. CDR3 nucleotides: TGTGCCAGCAGCCCCCTTTCGGGGGCATTCGGGGAGCTGTTTTTT. Variable domain in full (rest from reference TRBV9 and TRBJ2-2): DSGVTQTPKHLITATGQRVTLRCSPRSGDLSVYWYQQSLDQGLQFLIQYYNGEERAKGNILERFSAQQFPDLHSELNLSSLELGDSALYFCASSPLSGAFGELFFGEGSRLTVL.

This clone has a handful of counts. This chain links TRBV25-1 with TRBJ2-7; D remains unclear. The CDR3 runs to 13 residues. With 3 bases removed from V and 2 bases from J, the gap between germline ends came to 8 bases. CDR1 is MGHDK and CDR2 is SYGVNS in the germline V gene. The CDR3 region has the DNA TGTGCCAGCAGTGACGGGCAGACCTACGAGCAGTACTTC. This gives the protein CASSDGQTYEQYF.

The rearrangement links TRBV2 to TRBJ2-1; 8 nucleotides agree with TRBD2. Looked up from germline, CDR1 is SNHLY and CDR2 is FYNNEI. The CDR3 is 14 amino acids. V lost 6 bases, J lost 9 bases, and 10 bases stayed unmatched. As DNA, the CDR3 is TGTGCCAGCAGCGTGGGGATAGCGGGAATTGAGCAGTTCTTC. Amino acids: CASSVGIAGIEQFF. The full variable domain, its missing parts supplied by reference TRBV2 and TRBJ2-1, is EPEVTQTPSHQVTQMGQEVILRCVPISNHLYFYWYRQILGQKVEFLVSFYNNEISEKSEIFDDQFSVERPDGSNFTLKIRSTKLEDSAMYFCASSVGIAGIEQFFGPGTRLTVL.

The CDR3 DNA sequence: TGTGCCAGCAGCTCCCCCCCGCTAGCCCAGTTCTTC. This encodes CASSSPPLAQFF. V usage is TRBV7-2 and J usage is TRBJ2-1, with D possibly TRBD2 on 5 matching bases. Germline values: CDR1 SGHTA, CDR2 FQGNSA. This CDR3 spans 12 amino acids. V was trimmed by 4 bases and J by 13 bases, leaving 14 bases between them.

This chain uses TRBV7-9 with TRBJ1-2, with D hard to call. CDR3 length: 13 amino acids. Germline values: CDR1 SEHNR, CDR2 FQNEAQ (reference sequence). V lost 2 bases and J 1 base, leaving 5 bases between the germline ends. Written as DNA, the CDR3 is TGTGCCAGCAGCTTACAGAATAACTATGGCTACACCTTC. Its protein product is CASSLQNNYGYTF. Full variable domain (remainder filled in from reference TRBV7-9 and TRBJ1-2): DTGVSQNPRHKITKRGQNVTFRCDPISEHNRLYWYRQTLGQGPEFLTYFQNEAQLEKSRLLSDRFSAERPKGSFSTLEIQRTEQGDSAMYLCASSLQNNYGYTFGSGTRLTVV.

The chain employs TRBV6-5 and TRBJ1-4; no firm D call. CDR3 length equals 13 residues. Germline V gene sequence: CDR1 MNHEY, CDR2 SVGAGI. V was cut by 5 bases and J by 5 bases, with 9 bases left in between. Here the CDR3 reads CASSLQSNEKLFF. CDR3 coding DNA: TGTGCCAGCAGTCTCCAGTCAAATGAAAAACTGTTTTTT.

This rearrangement joins TRBV29-1 to TRBJ2-7; possibly TRBD2 for D (6 bases). The CDR3 spans 13 residues. CDR1 and CDR2 (germline): SQVTM, ANQGSEA. In nucleotides, the CDR3 is TGCAGTGTCGGCCGGGGAGGTTTCTACGAGCAGTACTTC. This sequence encodes CSVGRGGFYEQYF.

The rearrangement joins TRBV6-1 to TRBJ1-1; D ambiguous. Germline loops: CDR1 MNHNS, CDR2 SASEGT. The V end lost 6 bases, the J end lost 1 base, and 6 bases lay between the germline ends. The CDR3 has 12 amino acids. The CDR3 DNA follows: TGTGCCAGCAGCCGCAGGAACACTGAAGCTTTCTTT. This encodes CASSRRNTEAFF.

The J gene is TRBJ1-3, the V gene TRBV30; D gene uncertain. The CDR3 loop spans 14 amino acids. The germline V and J ends were trimmed by 7 bases and 2 bases, with 15 bases remaining between them. The germline CDR1 and CDR2 sequences are GTSNPN and SVGIG (reference sequence). The CDR3 DNA reads as TGTGCCTCCTCGCTACAGAGGGCTGGAAACACCATATATTTT. Its protein is CASSLQRAGNTIYF.

This clone was counted a few times. The chain carries TRBV29-1 and TRBJ1-1; D is undetermined. This CDR3 has 11 amino acids. From germline, CDR1 is SQVTM and CDR2 ANQGSEA. The V end was cut by 4 bases, the J end by 0 bases, with 3 bases between. Written as DNA, the CDR3 is TGCAGCGTTGCTATGAACACTGAAGCTTTCTTT. Translated, it gives CSVAMNTEAFF. Together with reference TRBV29-1 and TRBJ1-1, the CDR3 gives the full variable domain: SAVISQKPSRDICQRGTSLTIQCQVDSQVTMMFWYRQQPGQSLTLIATANQGSEATYESGFVIDKFPISRPNLTFSTLTVSNMSPEDSSIYLCSVAMNTEAFFGQGTRLTVV.

This clone was observed once. Other DNA sequences in this sample translate to the same CDR3. V and J are TRBV6-1 and TRBJ2-5; 7 bases fit TRBD1. The V gene end was trimmed by 0 bases and the J gene end by 3 bases; junction bases not matched to a gene: 1. CDR3 length equals 14 residues. Germline V lookup: CDR1 MNHNS, CDR2 SASEGT. The DNA for the CDR3 is TGTGCCAGCAGTGAAGCGCAGGGGGAAGAGACCCAGTACTTC. Its protein product is CASSEAQGEETQYF.

The rearrangement links TRBV18 to TRBJ1-1; D possibly corresponds to TRBD1 (5 bases). From germline, CDR1 is KGHSH and CDR2 LQKENI. The CDR3 covers 13 residues. With 4 bases removed from V and 1 base from J, the gap between germline ends came to 7 bases. CDR3 loop: CASSQGTNTEAFF. The DNA of the CDR3 is TGTGCCAGCTCACAGGGGACGAACACTGAAGCTTTCTTT.

The chain joins TRBV5-4 to TRBJ2-2; D perhaps matches TRBD2 (6 bases). This CDR3 spans 16 amino acids. V lost 0 bases and J lost 0, with 9 bases in between. Germline values: CDR1 SGHNT, CDR2 YYREEE (reference sequence). The CDR3 sequence is CASSLGVAANTGELFF. For the CDR3, the DNA is TGTGCCAGCAGCTTGGGGGTAGCGGCGAACACCGGGGAGCTGTTTTTT.

The chain couples TRBV19 to TRBJ2-3; a possible D gene is TRBD2 (5 bases). The V gene lost 2 bases and the J gene lost 9 bases, with 12 bases spanning the gap. This CDR3 contains 13 residues. The germline V gene encodes CDR1 LNHDA and CDR2 SQIVND (reference sequence). The CDR3 DNA reads TGTGCCAGTAGTATACCGGGCTCGGGGACGCAGTATTTT. Its translation is CASSIPGSGTQYF.

V and J are TRBV4-1 and TRBJ2-1, with 13 nucleotides matching TRBD2. Losses at the gene ends were 2 bases for V and 9 bases for J; bases not matched to a gene: 7. CDR1 and CDR2 (germline): MGHRA, YSYEKL. The CDR3 is 16 residues long. This CDR3 is CASSQPTSGREREQFF. The CDR3, as DNA: TGCGCCAGCAGCCAACCAACTAGCGGGAGGGAGCGTGAGCAGTTCTTC.

The gene calls are TRBV27 and TRBJ2-2; 10 nucleotides agree with TRBD2. CDR1 is MNHEY and CDR2 is SMNVEV in the germline V gene (reference sequence). CDR3 size: 16 residues. V was pared by 3 bases and J by 5 bases, with 6 bases of the junction left unmatched. CDR3 nucleotides: TGTGCCAGCAGTTTTTACGAGGGACTAGCGACCGGGGAGCTGTTTTTT. Protein sequence: CASSFYEGLATGELFF.